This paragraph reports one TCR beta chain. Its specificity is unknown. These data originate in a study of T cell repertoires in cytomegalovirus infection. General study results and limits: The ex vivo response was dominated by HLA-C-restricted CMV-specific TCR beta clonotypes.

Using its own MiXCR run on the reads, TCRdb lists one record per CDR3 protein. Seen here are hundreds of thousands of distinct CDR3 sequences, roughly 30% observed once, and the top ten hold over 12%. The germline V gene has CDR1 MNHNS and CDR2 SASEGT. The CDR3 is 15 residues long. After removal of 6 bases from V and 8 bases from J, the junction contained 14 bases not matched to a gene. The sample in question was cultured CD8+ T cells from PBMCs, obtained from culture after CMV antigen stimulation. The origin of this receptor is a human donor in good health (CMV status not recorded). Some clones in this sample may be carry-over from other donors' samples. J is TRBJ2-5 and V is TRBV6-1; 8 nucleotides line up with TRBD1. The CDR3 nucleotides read TGTGCCAGCAGCCGAAGACAGGGGACTTTGTATACCCAGTACTTC. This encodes CASSRRQGTLYTQYF.